Presented here are 18 T cell receptor beta chains from one specimen sequenced in a study of OX40 agonist ivuxolimab in advanced cancers. Profiled with immunoSEQ multiplex PCR; TCRdb holds only in-frame clones, not every one. This table has 75,000 to 100,000 clones, under 90% appearing once. Specimen: CD4+ or CD8+ T cells sorted from blood, collected in a trial of the OX40 agonist ivuxolimab. The receptors were sampled from an adult with an advanced solid tumor such as melanoma, head and neck, liver or kidney cancer.

There are a few counts of this clone. The chain uses TRBV5-6 and TRBJ2-7; D unclear. Germline values: CDR1 SGHDT, CDR2 YYEEEE. The CDR3 has 13 residues. With 0 bases removed from V and 5 bases from J, the gap between germline ends came to 9 bases. Written as DNA, the CDR3 is TGTGCCAGCAGCTTGGCAGCGACGAACGAGCAGTACTTC. Translating gives CASSLAATNEQYF.

This chain connects TRBV7-2 to TRBJ2-2, with TRBD2 identical over 7 bases. Trimming took 3 bases from V and 1 from J; bases not matched to a gene: 5. This CDR3 is built from 16 residues. Germline-derived CDR1 and CDR2 are SGHTA and FQGNSA. The CDR3 here is CASSLRLALNTGELFF. CDR3 nucleotide sequence: TGTGCCAGCAGCTTGAGACTAGCACTGAACACCGGGGAGCTGTTTTTT.

This chain joins TRBV18 and TRBJ1-3; D unresolved. CDR3 length: 15 residues. Trimming cost V 3 bases and J 0 bases, with 9 bases left between them. Germline V gene lookup returns CDR1 KGHSH and CDR2 LQKENI. CDR3 bases: TGTGCCAGCTCACCCGATGTAAGCTCTGGAAACACCATATATTTT. Translated, it gives CASSPDVSSGNTIYF.

The J gene is TRBJ2-3, the V gene TRBV7-2, with 7 bases aligning to TRBD1. The germline gives CDR1 SGHTA, CDR2 FQGNSA. This CDR3 spans 15 amino acids. V lost 6 bases and J lost 5; bases outside the gene matches: 11. The CDR3 sequence: CASRPGQGDRDTQYF. CDR3 DNA: TGTGCCAGCAGGCCCGGGCAGGGGGACCGAGATACGCAGTATTTT.

This chain uses TRBV28 with TRBJ1-2, with a weak D call TRBD1 (6 bases). Germline CDR1 MDHEN, CDR2 SYDVKM. The CDR3 totals 15 residues. Trimming pared 4 bases from V and 3 bases from J, leaving 15 bases between. CDR3 amino acids: CASSSALTGDYGYTF. The CDR3 DNA is TGTGCCAGCAGTTCCGCCCTGACAGGCGACTATGGCTACACCTTC.

CDR3 bases: TGCGCCAGCAGCCAAGATTACGATCCGACAGGGGGCGGCTGGGATGAGCAGTTCTTC. This sequence encodes CASSQDYDPTGGGWDEQFF. V gene TRBV4-3 combines with J gene TRBJ2-1; TRBD1 agrees at 10 bases. V trimming: 0 bases; J trimming: 8 bases; junction bases outside the gene matches: 16. The CDR3 is 19 residues long. Germline values: CDR1 LGHNA, CDR2 YSLEER.

V gene TRBV6-1 combines with J gene TRBJ1-4, with D perhaps matching TRBD1 (5 bases). The CDR3 is 14 residues long. Trimming left V 3 bases short and J 3 bases short, with 8 bases between. CDR1 MNHNS and CDR2 SASEGT come from the germline V gene. CDR3 in amino acids: CASSDGRANEKLFF. CDR3 sequence (DNA): TGTGCCAGCAGTGACGGCAGGGCTAATGAAAAACTGTTTTTT.

In its sample, this clone was seen once. The chain has TRBV21-1 and TRBJ1-2. TRBV21-1 is a listed pseudogene. The CDR3 runs to 15 residues. The CDR3 DNA reads as TGTGCCAGCACCCACGGGCAAGAGGGAAGGAATGGCTACACCTTC. Translating it yields CASTHGQEGRNGYTF.

The J gene is TRBJ2-7, the V gene TRBV7-6, with D unresolved. Trimming removed 0 bases at V and 3 bases at J, with 12 bases between. Germline assignment: CDR1 SGHVS and CDR2 FNYEAQ. The CDR3 consists of 15 residues. The CDR3 sequence is CASSLASDTFYEQYF. CDR3 coding DNA: TGTGCCAGCAGCTTAGCGAGCGACACCTTCTACGAGCAGTACTTC.

The J gene is TRBJ1-6, the V gene TRBV4-1; D ambiguous. Germline CDR1 is MGHRA and CDR2 is YSYEKL. V lost 1 base, J lost 14 bases, and 15 bases lay in between. The length of the CDR3 is 14 residues. The CDR3 reads CASSQGHPDSALHF. The CDR3 nucleotides read TGCGCCAGCAGCCAAGGCCACCCGGATTCGGCCCTCCACTTT.

The rearrangement uses TRBV19 and TRBJ1-1; no reliable D call. The ends were cut back, 4 bases at V and 1 base at J, with 10 bases in the middle. CDR1 is LNHDA and CDR2 is SQIVND in the germline V gene (reference sequence). This CDR3 has 14 amino acids. CDR3: CASSKSEQNTEAFF. As DNA, the CDR3 is TGTGCCAGTAGTAAATCAGAACAGAACACTGAAGCTTTCTTT.

The chain recombines TRBV19 with TRBJ2-5; 7 bases are a match to TRBD1. Unmatched junction bases numbered 8, after V lost 5 bases and J lost 11 bases. CDR1 is LNHDA, CDR2 SQIVND, per germline (reference sequence). This CDR3 region has 12 residues. In nucleotides, the CDR3 is TGTGCCAGTAGTCCTTACCAGGGGGAGCAGTACTTC. Protein: CASSPYQGEQYF.

The CDR3 bases are TGTGCCAGCAGTTCCCTTGACAGGCTTAGCTATGGCTACACCTTC. Protein: CASSSLDRLSYGYTF. The chain links TRBV27 to TRBJ1-2, with D tentatively TRBD1 (6 bases). CDR3 size: 15 residues. From germline, CDR1 is MNHEY and CDR2 SMNVEV (reference sequence). The V and J ends lost 4 bases and 4 bases respectively, with 16 bases between them.

The chain is built from TRBV7-9 and TRBJ1-3; D not certain. The V and J ends lost 1 base and 4 bases respectively, with 11 bases between them. CDR3 length equals 15 residues. CDR1 is SEHNR and CDR2 is FQNEAQ in the germline V gene (reference sequence). CDR3 coding DNA: TGTGCCAGCAGCTTAGTTCACCTGGGCGGAAACACCATATATTTT. This translates into CASSLVHLGGNTIYF. The variable domain in full, with the rest retrieved from reference TRBV7-9 and TRBJ1-3, is DTGVSQNPRHKITKRGQNVTFRCDPISEHNRLYWYRQTLGQGPEFLTYFQNEAQLEKSRLLSDRFSAERPKGSFSTLEIQRTEQGDSAMYLCASSLVHLGGNTIYFGEGSWLTVV.

The chain joins TRBV18 to TRBJ2-2, with D hard to call. Germline V gives CDR1 KGHSH, CDR2 LQKENI. The V gene lost 2 bases and the J gene lost 5 bases, with 12 bases spanning the gap. The CDR3 is 15 amino acids. This CDR3 reads CASSPEVARTGELFF. The CDR3 DNA reads TGTGCCAGCTCACCAGAGGTAGCCCGAACCGGGGAGCTGTTTTTT. Looking up the rest from reference TRBV18 and TRBJ2-2 gives the full variable domain: NAGVMQNPRHLVRRRGQEARLRCSPMKGHSHVYWYRQLPEEGLKFMVYLQKENIIDESGMPKERFSAEFPKEGPSILRIQQVVRGDSAAYFCASSPEVARTGELFFGEGSRLTVL.

The V and J genes are TRBV6-6 and TRBJ2-3; 13 bases map to TRBD2. With 5 bases clipped from V and 3 bases from J, the junction kept 2 bases outside the gene matches. The CDR3 covers 15 residues. Germline CDR1 is MNHNY and CDR2 is SVGAGI (reference sequence). The CDR3 is CASSRTSGGTDTQYF. Written as DNA, the CDR3 is TGTGCCAGCAGTAGGACTAGCGGGGGAACAGATACGCAGTATTTT.

This rearrangement joins TRBV6-5 to TRBJ1-2, with 7 bases that match TRBD1. V lost 6 bases to trimming and J lost 7 bases; unmatched junction nucleotides: 5. Germline-derived CDR1 and CDR2 are MNHEY and SVGAGI. The CDR3 extends over 12 amino acids. The CDR3 DNA reads as TGTGCCAGCAGGAACAGGGGTGGTGGCTACACCTTC. Its translation is CASRNRGGGYTF.

The table lists this clone with a few counts. The chain combines TRBV11-2 with TRBJ2-7; 7 bases are a match to TRBD1. Unmatched junction bases numbered 8, after V lost 5 bases and J lost 7 bases. Germline V gene data show CDR1 as SGHAT and CDR2 as FQNNGV. This CDR3 contains 13 residues. In nucleotides, the CDR3 is TGTGCCAGCAGCCAAGACAGGGCTCGGGAGCAGTACTTC. This gives the protein CASSQDRAREQYF.